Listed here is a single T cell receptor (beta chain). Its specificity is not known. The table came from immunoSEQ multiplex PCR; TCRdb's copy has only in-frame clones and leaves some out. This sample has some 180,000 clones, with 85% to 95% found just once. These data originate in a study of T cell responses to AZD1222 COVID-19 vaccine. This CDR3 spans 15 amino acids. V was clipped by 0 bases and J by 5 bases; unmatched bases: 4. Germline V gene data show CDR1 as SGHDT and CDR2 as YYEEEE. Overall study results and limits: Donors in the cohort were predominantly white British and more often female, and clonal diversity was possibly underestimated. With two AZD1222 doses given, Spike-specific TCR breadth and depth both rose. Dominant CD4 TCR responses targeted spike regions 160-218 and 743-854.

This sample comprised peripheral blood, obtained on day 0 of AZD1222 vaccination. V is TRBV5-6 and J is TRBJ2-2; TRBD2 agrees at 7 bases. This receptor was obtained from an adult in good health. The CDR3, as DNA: TGTGCCAGCAGCTTGGCGGGAGGATCTACCGGGGAGCTGTTTTTT. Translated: CASSLAGGSTGELFF. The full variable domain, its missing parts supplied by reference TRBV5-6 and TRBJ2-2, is DAGVTQSPTHLIKTRGQQVTLRCSPKSGHDTVSWYQQALGQGPQFIFQYYEEEERQRGNFPDRFSGHQFPNYSSELNVNALLLGDSALYLCASSLAGGSTGELFFGEGSRLTVL.